The next 28 T cell receptor beta chains were all read from a single sample in a study of cytomegalovirus exposure and HLA in healthy donors (dated by TCRdb to 2016 to 2017). Libraries came from the immunoSEQ multiplex PCR assay. TCRdb provides this immuneACCESS table in a form limited to in-frame rearrangements. Some clones are lacking; in checked studies, under half of them reflect an unresolved V gene, and why the rest are absent is not known. Within this sample are almost 200,000 clones, with about 81% of them counted one time only. The ten largest clones represent 1% to 1.5% of the sample. The material sequenced was PBMCs. All receptors come from a woman between 25 and 40 years old in good health and CMV-seronegative.

This chain connects TRBV4-1 to TRBJ2-7; D ambiguous. CDR1 is MGHRA and CDR2 is YSYEKL in the germline V gene. Trimming took 0 bases from V and 2 from J, leaving 11 bases between them. This CDR3 has 15 amino acids. The CDR3 sequence: CASSQDVSRPYEQYF. The CDR3 DNA is TGCGCCAGCAGCCAAGATGTAAGCAGGCCCTACGAGCAGTACTTC.

The chain combines TRBV11-3 with TRBJ1-1; tentative D call: TRBD1 (6 bases). Per germline, CDR1 SGHNT and CDR2 YENEEA. V lost 1 base to trimming and J lost 2 bases, with 11 bases between them. There are 15 residues in the CDR3. In DNA, the CDR3 is TGTGCCAGCAGCTTAGGGGGGCAGATTAACACTGAAGCTTTCTTT. It specifies CASSLGGQINTEAFF.

This clone was observed once. The CDR3 DNA reads TGTGCCAGCTCACCATCGGACAGAAGTGACACCATATATTTT. It codes for CASSPSDRSDTIYF. The J gene is TRBJ1-3, the V gene TRBV18; D is possibly TRBD1 (6 bases). The CDR3 has 14 amino acids. V shed 2 bases and J shed 8 bases, with 13 bases lying between them. Looked up from germline, CDR1 is KGHSH and CDR2 is LQKENI.

The J gene is TRBJ2-7, the V gene TRBV18; D remains ambiguous. V lost 3 bases, J lost 3 bases, and 9 bases lay in between. The CDR3 consists of 13 residues. Germline lookup yields CDR1 KGHSH and CDR2 LQKENI. The CDR3 coding sequence is TGTGCCAGCTCACCCTCGCAGGACTACGAGCAGTACTTC. Protein sequence: CASSPSQDYEQYF.

The chain combines TRBV6-1 with TRBJ2-2; 11 bases line up with TRBD2. This CDR3 is 14 amino acids long. The J segment lost 4 bases and the V segment lost 5 bases, leaving 0 bases of the junction unmatched. Germline V CDR1 and CDR2: MNHNS, SASEGT. DNA of the CDR3: TGTGCCAGCAGTCTAGCGGGGGGCACCGGGGAGCTGTTTTTT. Amino acids: CASSLAGGTGELFF.

The CDR3 here is CATEGYTF. The CDR3 DNA sequence: TGTGCCACCGAGGGCTACACCTTC. This rearrangement joins TRBV19 to TRBJ1-2; D gene ambiguous. Germline V gene data show CDR1 as LNHDA and CDR2 as SQIVND (reference sequence). This CDR3 spans 8 amino acids. V was shortened by 10 bases and J by 8 bases, with 5 bases between the two germline ends. Filled out from reference TRBV19 and TRBJ1-2, the complete variable domain reads DGGITQSPKYLFRKEGQNVTLSCEQNLNHDAMYWYRQDPGQGLRLIYYSQIVNDFQKGDIAEGYSVSREKKESFPLTVTSAQKNPTAFYLCATEGYTFGSGTRLTVV.

The CDR3 region has the DNA TGTGCCAGCAGTAAAGGACAGGGCAGCCCCGGGGAGCTGTTTTTT. This codes for CASSKGQGSPGELFF. V and J are TRBV6-6 and TRBJ2-2; 8 bases map to TRBD1. The junction had 8 bases not matched to a gene; V was cut back by 5 bases and J by 6 bases. The CDR3 runs to 15 residues. CDR1 is MNHNY, CDR2 SVGAGI, per germline (reference sequence).

This chain connects TRBV5-1 to TRBJ2-1, with 9 positions matching TRBD2. The CDR3 sequence is 17 residues long. The V gene end was trimmed by 0 bases and the J gene end by 0 bases; junction bases not matched to a gene: 4. The V gene's germline CDR1 is SGHRS and CDR2 YFSETQ. The CDR3 DNA sequence: TGCGCCAGCAGCTTGGGGACTAGCGATTACTCCTACAATGAGCAGTTCTTC. Its translation: CASSLGTSDYSYNEQFF. The entire variable domain, with the rest obtained from reference TRBV5-1 and TRBJ2-1, is as follows: KAGVTQTPRYLIKTRGQQVTLSCSPISGHRSVSWYQQTPGQGLQFLFEYFSETQRNKGNFPGRFSGRQFSNSRSEMNVSTLELGDSALYLCASSLGTSDYSYNEQFFGPGTRLTVL.

The chain uses TRBV7-2 and TRBJ2-2; no reliable D call. CDR3 length: 13 amino acids. V was cut by 0 bases and J by 10 bases, with 9 bases left in between. Germline lookup yields CDR1 SGHTA and CDR2 FQGNSA. The CDR3 bases are TGTGCCAGCAGCTTAGCGGGCCGAGCGGAGCTGTTTTTT. This translates into CASSLAGRAELFF.

This clone is a singleton in its sample. The gene calls are TRBV5-4 and TRBJ1-1; possibly TRBD1 for D (6 bases). Trimming shortened V by 2 bases and J by 1 base, and 9 bases separated the two germline ends. The CDR3 spans 14 residues. Germline CDR1 and CDR2: SGHNT and YYREEE (reference sequence). Here the CDR3 DNA reads TGTGCCAGCAGCTTATCCAGGGGGAACACTGAAGCTTTCTTT. It codes for CASSLSRGNTEAFF.

In nucleotides, the CDR3 is TGTGCCAGTAGAGTACAGGGGCAAGTTCTCTATGGCTACACCTTC. Protein product: CASRVQGQVLYGYTF. The V and J genes are TRBV19 and TRBJ1-2; 7 bases align to TRBD1. V was pared by 6 bases and J by 4 bases, with 11 bases of the junction left unmatched. Germline CDR1 is LNHDA and CDR2 is SQIVND (reference sequence). This CDR3 has 15 residues.

V is TRBV5-6 and J is TRBJ1-1, with unresolved D. The germline gives CDR1 SGHDT, CDR2 YYEEEE. The CDR3 has 14 amino acids. Trimming shortened V by 8 bases and J by 1 base, and 15 bases separated the two germline ends. The CDR3 reads CASTKVPENTEAFF. As DNA, the CDR3 is TGTGCCAGTACTAAGGTTCCAGAGAACACTGAAGCTTTCTTT. Based on the CDR3 plus reference TRBV5-6 and TRBJ1-1, the full variable domain is DAGVTQSPTHLIKTRGQQVTLRCSPKSGHDTVSWYQQALGQGPQFIFQYYEEEERQRGNFPDRFSGHQFPNYSSELNVNALLLGDSALYLCASTKVPENTEAFFGQGTRLTVV.

V and J are TRBV18 and TRBJ1-2, with TRBD1 identical over 7 bases. J was trimmed by 8 bases and V by 4 bases; bases with no gene match: 13. Germline V gives CDR1 KGHSH, CDR2 LQKENI. The CDR3 length is 15 residues. The CDR3 loop reads CASSLTVWDSNGYTF. The CDR3 coding sequence is TGTGCCAGCTCACTAACGGTTTGGGACAGTAACGGCTACACCTTC.

The genes are TRBV25-1 and TRBJ1-4, with 9 bases identical to TRBD1. The germline gives CDR1 MGHDK, CDR2 SYGVNS. After removal of 4 bases from V and 5 bases from J, the junction contained 5 bases not matched to a gene. CDR3 size: 15 residues. CDR3 coding DNA: TGTGCCAGCAGTGGCCGGGACAGGGTAAATGAAAAACTGTTTTTT. Amino acid sequence: CASSGRDRVNEKLFF.

Regarding this clone: In the same sample, other DNA sequences code for this CDR3. V is TRBV15 and J is TRBJ1-6; D is uncertain. CDR1 and CDR2 (germline): LNHNV, YYDKDF (reference sequence). V was pared by 0 bases and J by 7 bases, with 7 bases between. This CDR3 region has 14 residues. The CDR3 protein is CATSRDRGNSPLHF. For the CDR3, the DNA is TGTGCCACCAGCAGAGATCGCGGGAATTCACCCCTCCACTTT. Complete variable domain (other parts from reference TRBV15 and TRBJ1-6): DAMVIQNPRYQVTQFGKPVTLSCSQTLNHNVMYWYQQKSSQAPKLLFHYYDKDFNNEADTPDNFQSRRPNTSFCFLDIRSPGLGDTAMYLCATSRDRGNSPLHFGNGTRLTVT.

The gene calls are TRBV30 and TRBJ2-2, with TRBD2 as a possible D gene (6 bases). The CDR3 is 15 amino acids. V lost 4 bases, J lost 3 bases, and 15 bases lay in between. Looked up from germline, CDR1 is GTSNPN and CDR2 is SVGIG (reference sequence). The CDR3 coding sequence is TGTGCCTGGACCACTACTGGACTATACACCGGGGAGCTGTTTTTT. It encodes CAWTTTGLYTGELFF. Combining the CDR3 with reference TRBV30 and TRBJ2-2 gives the whole variable domain SQTIHQWPATLVQPVGSPLSLECTVEGTSNPNLYWYRQAAGRGLQLLFYSVGIGQISSEVPQNLSASRPQDRQFILSSKKLLLSDSGFYLCAWTTTGLYTGELFFGEGSRLTVL.

This clone is a singleton in its sample. This chain uses TRBV28 with TRBJ2-7; a possible D gene is TRBD1 (6 bases). The V gene's germline CDR1 is MDHEN and CDR2 SYDVKM. Trimming removed 3 bases at V and 7 bases at J, with 19 bases between. This CDR3 spans 15 amino acids. CDR3 DNA: TGTGCCAGCAGTTTTTCCCCGCAGGGGTTGCGGGAGCAGTACTTC. Its protein product is CASSFSPQGLREQYF.

The chain couples TRBV2 to TRBJ2-3, with D unclear. Per germline, CDR1 SNHLY and CDR2 FYNNEI. This CDR3 has 13 residues. Trimming removed 5 bases at V and 2 bases at J, with 8 bases between. The CDR3 sequence is CASSTTVTDTQYF. As DNA, the CDR3 is TGTGCCAGCAGTACTACTGTCACAGATACGCAGTATTTT.

This clone is a singleton in its sample. This rearrangement joins TRBV10-2 to TRBJ2-7; 9 positions match TRBD2. This CDR3 is 13 amino acids long. The V segment lost 7 bases and the J segment 0 bases; nucleotides outside the gene matches: 1. CDR1 and CDR2 (germline): WSHSY, SAAADI. The CDR3 DNA reads TGCGCCAGCAAGACTAGCGGCTCCTACGAGCAGTACTTC. Translation: CASKTSGSYEQYF.

The chain has TRBV7-2 and TRBJ2-1; D ambiguous. Germline CDR1 and CDR2: SGHTA and FQGNSA. With 5 bases removed from V and 8 bases from J, the gap between germline ends came to 13 bases. The CDR3 length is 13 residues. The CDR3 is CASSPIRVHEQFF. CDR3 coding DNA: TGTGCCAGCAGCCCCATACGCGTTCATGAGCAGTTCTTC.

The chain is built from TRBV19 and TRBJ2-1, with 15 bases that match TRBD2. CDR3 length: 15 amino acids. CDR1 LNHDA and CDR2 SQIVND come from the germline V gene (reference sequence). The V segment lost 7 bases and the J segment 8 bases; nucleotides outside the gene matches: 6. The CDR3 DNA sequence: TGTGCCAGTAACGGACTAGCGGGAGGGATTGATGAGCAGTTCTTC. As protein: CASNGLAGGIDEQFF.

This clone was picked up one time. The chain employs TRBV9 and TRBJ2-1, with D uncertain. Trimming left V 7 bases short and J 5 bases short, with 16 bases between. Looked up from germline, CDR1 is SGDLS and CDR2 is YYNGEE. The CDR3 consists of 14 residues. The CDR3 DNA reads as TGTGCCAGCGAACCCGATCCCTCGGACAATGAGCAGTTCTTC. Its translation is CASEPDPSDNEQFF. The variable domain in full, completed from reference TRBV9 and TRBJ2-1, reads DSGVTQTPKHLITATGQRVTLRCSPRSGDLSVYWYQQSLDQGLQFLIQYYNGEERAKGNILERFSAQQFPDLHSELNLSSLELGDSALYFCASEPDPSDNEQFFGPGTRLTVL.

This chain joins TRBV6-5 and TRBJ2-7; D unclear. CDR1 is MNHEY and CDR2 is SVGAGI in the germline V gene. This CDR3 comprises 13 residues. The V end lost 6 bases, the J end lost 0 bases, and 9 bases lay between the germline ends. As DNA, the CDR3 is TGTGCCAGCAGAGCCCCAACCTCCTACGAGCAGTACTTC. This encodes CASRAPTSYEQYF.

The J gene is TRBJ1-2, the V gene TRBV19; D possibly corresponds to TRBD1 (6 bases). The germline CDR1 and CDR2 sequences are LNHDA and SQIVND (reference sequence). CDR3 length: 16 residues. The ends were cut back, 1 base at V and 6 bases at J, with 18 bases in the middle. The DNA for the CDR3 is TGTGCCAGTAGTATAGCTATATTCGGGGGGCCGAATGGCTACACCTTC. Amino acids: CASSIAIFGGPNGYTF.

DNA of the CDR3: TGTGCCAGCAGTTACGCCGGGGGGCCGGTGCAACAGTTCTTC. Amino acids: CASSYAGGPVQQFF. The chain carries TRBV6-6 and TRBJ2-1; tentatively, D is TRBD2 (7 bases). Trimming stripped 2 bases from V and 13 bases from J, with 18 bases between. CDR1 and CDR2 from the germline V gene are MNHNY and SVGAGI (reference sequence). The CDR3 extends over 14 amino acids.

The chain is built from TRBV5-1 and TRBJ1-5; TRBD1 might be the D (5 bases). V gave up 0 bases and J gave up 7 bases, with 14 bases separating them. This CDR3 is 15 amino acids long. Germline-derived CDR1 and CDR2 are SGHRS and YFSETQ. The CDR3 DNA follows: TGCGCCAGCAGCTTGGTAGGGGCAGGGTCACAGCCCCAGCATTTT. Translated: CASSLVGAGSQPQHF.

J is TRBJ1-5 and V is TRBV5-6, with 9 bases fitting TRBD1. J lost 2 bases, V lost 4 bases, and 4 bases had no gene match. Germline assignment: CDR1 SGHDT and CDR2 YYEEEE. The CDR3 runs 15 residues. The CDR3 DNA follows: TGTGCCAGCAGCCGGAGGACAGGGGGCAATCAGCCCCAGCATTTT. Its translation: CASSRRTGGNQPQHF.

The chain carries TRBV29-1 and TRBJ2-1, with 7 bases fitting TRBD2. Germline V lookup: CDR1 SQVTM, CDR2 ANQGSEA. Trimming removed 6 bases from V and 4 bases from J; junction bases left unmatched: 6. CDR3 length: 13 residues. CDR3: CSVPSGLYNEQFF. CDR3 nucleotide sequence: TGCAGCGTCCCTAGCGGACTTTACAATGAGCAGTTCTTC.